The source of this T cell receptor beta chain is a study of long-term antiretroviral therapy in people with HIV. Overall study: The 2015 recommendation for immediate ART came about a decade after the earliest samples.

Study-level points and caveats: Clonal expansions arising prior to ART prevailed in the repertoire at every time point. Blood specimens, gathered between 2004 and 2017, were possibly obtained under older ART regimens.

On this clone: The antigen remains undetermined.

Sequencing relied on immunoSEQ assay v3.0, run at survey level. Libraries were prepared by immunoSEQ multiplex PCR; TCRdb keeps only in-frame clonotypes and omits some of them. The sample shows around 23,000 clones, around 81% of them seen only once. CDR1 SGHRS and CDR2 YFSETQ come from the germline V gene. The CDR3 extends over 13 amino acids. V was clipped by 5 bases and J by 6 bases; unmatched bases: 8. V and J are TRBV5-1 and TRBJ2-7, with 7 bases aligning to TRBD1. This receptor was obtained from a woman between 18 and 29 years old with HIV. The sample here was unsorted PBMCs, taken at the start of antiretroviral therapy, before treatment. CDR3 coding DNA: TGCGCCAGCAGGGTCGACAGGGACCGCGAGCAGTACTTC. Its protein product is CASRVDRDREQYF. Complete variable domain (other parts from reference TRBV5-1 and TRBJ2-7): KAGVTQTPRYLIKTRGQQVTLSCSPISGHRSVSWYQQTPGQGLQFLFEYFSETQRNKGNFPGRFSGRQFSNSRSEMNVSTLELGDSALYLCASRVDRDREQYFGPGTRLTVT.